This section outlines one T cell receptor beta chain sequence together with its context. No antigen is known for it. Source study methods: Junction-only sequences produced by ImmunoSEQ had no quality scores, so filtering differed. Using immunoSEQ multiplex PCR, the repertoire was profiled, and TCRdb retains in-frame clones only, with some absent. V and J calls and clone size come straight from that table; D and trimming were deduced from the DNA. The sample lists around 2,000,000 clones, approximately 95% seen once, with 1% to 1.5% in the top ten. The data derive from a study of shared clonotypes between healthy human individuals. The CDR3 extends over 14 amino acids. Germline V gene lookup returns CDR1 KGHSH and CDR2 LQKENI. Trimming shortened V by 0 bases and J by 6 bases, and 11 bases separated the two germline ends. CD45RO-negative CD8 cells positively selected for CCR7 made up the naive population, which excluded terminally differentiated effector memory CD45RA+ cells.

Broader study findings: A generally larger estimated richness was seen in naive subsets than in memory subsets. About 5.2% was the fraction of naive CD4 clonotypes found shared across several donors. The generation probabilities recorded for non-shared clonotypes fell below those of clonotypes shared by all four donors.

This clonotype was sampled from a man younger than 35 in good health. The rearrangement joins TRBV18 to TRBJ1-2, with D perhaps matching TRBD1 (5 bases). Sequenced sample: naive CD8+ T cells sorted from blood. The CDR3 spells CASSPPAGPNGYTF. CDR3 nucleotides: TGTGCCAGCTCACCACCAGCAGGGCCAAATGGCTACACCTTC.